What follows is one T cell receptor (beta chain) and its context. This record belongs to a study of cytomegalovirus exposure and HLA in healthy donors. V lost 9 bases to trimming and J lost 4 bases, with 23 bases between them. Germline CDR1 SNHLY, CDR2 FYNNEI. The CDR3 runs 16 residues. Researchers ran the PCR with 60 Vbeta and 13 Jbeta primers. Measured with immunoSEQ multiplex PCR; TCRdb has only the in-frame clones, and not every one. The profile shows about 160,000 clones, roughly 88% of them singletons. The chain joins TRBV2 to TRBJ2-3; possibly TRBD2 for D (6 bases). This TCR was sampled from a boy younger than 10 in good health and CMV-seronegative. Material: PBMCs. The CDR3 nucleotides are TGTGCCAGTACACGCAGGACTACCCCCGTCTCAGATACGCAGTATTTT. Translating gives CASTRRTTPVSDTQYF.